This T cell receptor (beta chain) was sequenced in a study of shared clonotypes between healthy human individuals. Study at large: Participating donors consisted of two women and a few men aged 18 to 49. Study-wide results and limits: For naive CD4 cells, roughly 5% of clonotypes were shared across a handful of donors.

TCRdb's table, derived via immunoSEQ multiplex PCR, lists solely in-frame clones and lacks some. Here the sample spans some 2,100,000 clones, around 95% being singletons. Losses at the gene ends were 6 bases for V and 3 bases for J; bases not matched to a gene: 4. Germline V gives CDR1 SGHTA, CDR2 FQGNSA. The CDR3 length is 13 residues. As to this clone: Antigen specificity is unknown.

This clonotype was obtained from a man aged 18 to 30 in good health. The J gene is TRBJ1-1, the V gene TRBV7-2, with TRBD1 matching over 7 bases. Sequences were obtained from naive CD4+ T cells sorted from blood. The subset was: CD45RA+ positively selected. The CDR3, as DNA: TGTGCCAGCAGTCCCGACAGGGACACTGAAGCTTTCTTT. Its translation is CASSPDRDTEAFF.